This T cell receptor beta chain stems from a study of cytomegalovirus exposure and HLA in healthy donors. Study outcomes and limitations: Later analysis identified a missense DCLRE1C variant that was linked to TCR beta V- and J-gene trimming. Segments of the TCR beta V type were, in most cases, productive about 87% or about 30% of the time in an earlier analysis.

13 Jbeta primers and 60 Vbeta primers were used for the PCR. The assay was immunoSEQ multiplex PCR, and TCRdb's table has in-frame clones only and misses some. The data hold some 180,000 clones, with around three quarters observed a single time. Healthy donors of bone marrow made up the group. To note about this clone: The antigen is unknown.

This TCR was recovered from a woman aged 25-40 years in good health and CMV-seropositive. Sequencing used PBMCs.

CDR3 sequence reads: CSATGGRDQPQHF. The DNA of the CDR3 is TGCAGCGCTACAGGGGGCCGGGATCAGCCCCAGCATTTT. This chain connects TRBV29-1 to TRBJ1-5; TRBD1 matches 9 bases. This CDR3 is 13 amino acids long. The junction had 6 bases not matched to a gene; V was cut back by 7 bases and J by 5 bases. Germline CDR1 and CDR2: SQVTM and ANQGSEA.